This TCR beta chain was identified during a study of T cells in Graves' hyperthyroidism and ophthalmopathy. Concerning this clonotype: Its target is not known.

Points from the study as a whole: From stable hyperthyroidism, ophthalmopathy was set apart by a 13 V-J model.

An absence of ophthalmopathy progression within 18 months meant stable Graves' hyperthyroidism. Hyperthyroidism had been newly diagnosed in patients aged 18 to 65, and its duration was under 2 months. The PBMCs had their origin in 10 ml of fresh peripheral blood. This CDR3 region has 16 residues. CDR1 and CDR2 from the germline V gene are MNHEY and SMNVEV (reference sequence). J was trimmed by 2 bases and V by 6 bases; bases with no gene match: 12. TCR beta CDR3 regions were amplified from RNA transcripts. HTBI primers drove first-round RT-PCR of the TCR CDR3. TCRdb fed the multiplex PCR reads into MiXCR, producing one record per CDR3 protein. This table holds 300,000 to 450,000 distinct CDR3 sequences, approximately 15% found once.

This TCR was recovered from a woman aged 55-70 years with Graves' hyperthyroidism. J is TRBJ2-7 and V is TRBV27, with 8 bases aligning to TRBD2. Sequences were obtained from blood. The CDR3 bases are TGTGCCAGCAGCTCCACGGGACTAGGCAGTCCCTACGAGCAGTACTTC. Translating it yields CASSSTGLGSPYEQYF.